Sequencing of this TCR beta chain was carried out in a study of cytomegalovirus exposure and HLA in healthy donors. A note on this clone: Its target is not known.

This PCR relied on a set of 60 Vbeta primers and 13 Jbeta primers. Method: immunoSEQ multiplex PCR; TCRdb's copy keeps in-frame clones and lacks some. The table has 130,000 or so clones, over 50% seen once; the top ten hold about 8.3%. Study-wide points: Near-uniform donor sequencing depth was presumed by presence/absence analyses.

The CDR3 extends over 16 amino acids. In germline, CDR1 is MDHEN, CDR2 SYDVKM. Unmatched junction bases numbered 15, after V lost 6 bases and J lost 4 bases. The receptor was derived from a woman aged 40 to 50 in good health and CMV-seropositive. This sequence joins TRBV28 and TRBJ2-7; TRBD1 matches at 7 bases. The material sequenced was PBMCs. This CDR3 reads CASRTDRDSLTYEQYF. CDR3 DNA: TGTGCCAGCAGGACAGACCGGGACAGCCTAACGTACGAGCAGTACTTC. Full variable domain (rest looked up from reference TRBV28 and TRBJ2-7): DVKVTQSSRYLVKRTGEKVFLECVQDMDHENMFWYRQDPGLGLRLIYFSYDVKMKEKGDIPEGYSVSREKKERFSLILESASTNQTSMYLCASRTDRDSLTYEQYFGPGTRLTVT.